This TCR beta chain was identified in a study of blood T cell repertoires in COVID-19. Looking at the study overall: The study drew acute and convalescent COVID-19 samples from the United States, Italy and Spain.

Original analysis: For nucleated cells, counts were estimated from reference gene primer amplification. Repertoires were generated with immunoSEQ multiplex PCR, while TCRdb's copy carries only in-frame clones and drops some. The DNA was the basis for D and trimming; V, J and clone size are from that table. The sample has 120,000 or so clones, approximately 80% seen once. Germline CDR1 and CDR2: MNHEY and SVGAGI. V shed 2 bases and J 2 bases; nucleotides not matched to a gene: 1. CDR3 length: 14 amino acids. This clone was observed many times. Material: peripheral blood. The rearrangement links TRBV6-5 to TRBJ2-7; TRBD1 aligns across 9 bases. The sequence was obtained from a human donor in a cohort sampled during active COVID-19. For the CDR3, the DNA is TGTGCCAGCAGTTACGGGACAGGGACCTACGAGCAGTACTTC. Its protein is CASSYGTGTYEQYF.